The source of this T cell receptor (beta chain) is a study of blood T cell repertoires in COVID-19. This clone occurred a few times. Trimming removed 4 bases from V and 1 base from J; junction bases left unmatched: 7. CDR1 and CDR2 from the germline V gene are MGHRA and YSYEKL. The CDR3 has 16 amino acids. The protocol was immunoSEQ multiplex PCR, while the TCRdb copy is restricted to in-frame clones and leaves out a portion. The top ten hold about a third of the sample, which has over 35,000 clones, roughly 88% seen once. Sequenced: peripheral blood. The receptor's source is an elderly woman with COVID-19, enrolled during active disease. The gene calls are TRBV4-1 and TRBJ1-2, with 9 bases fitting TRBD1. As DNA, the CDR3 is TGCGCCAGCAGCCCTCGGGACAGGGTTGGTAACTATGGCTACACCTTC. Translated: CASSPRDRVGNYGYTF.